This T cell receptor (beta chain) was profiled in a study of blood T cells in healthy people across ages. PBMCs, at least 7 million per sample, were isolated. CDR3 size: 14 residues. Germline lookup yields CDR1 SGHTA and CDR2 FQGNSA. Trimming took 2 bases from V and 1 from J, leaving 6 bases between them. For the second PCR, which ran for 7 to 11 cycles, a sample-barcoded 5' primer and a J-beta primer mix were used. Sequencing yielded, for each sample, at least 3 million paired-end reads carrying CDR3. TCRdb reprocessed the 5' RACE reads via MiXCR and lists one record per CDR3 protein. This sample yields about 1.4 million distinct CDR3 sequences, of which around 55% are seen a single time; about 6.7% belongs to the top ten.

The receptor was derived from a man aged 18 to 29 in good health. The chain has TRBV7-2 and TRBJ2-1; D is uncertain. The specimen was blood. The CDR3 loop is CASSLFESYNEQFF. The CDR3 DNA is TGTGCCAGCAGCTTATTCGAATCCTACAATGAGCAGTTCTTC.